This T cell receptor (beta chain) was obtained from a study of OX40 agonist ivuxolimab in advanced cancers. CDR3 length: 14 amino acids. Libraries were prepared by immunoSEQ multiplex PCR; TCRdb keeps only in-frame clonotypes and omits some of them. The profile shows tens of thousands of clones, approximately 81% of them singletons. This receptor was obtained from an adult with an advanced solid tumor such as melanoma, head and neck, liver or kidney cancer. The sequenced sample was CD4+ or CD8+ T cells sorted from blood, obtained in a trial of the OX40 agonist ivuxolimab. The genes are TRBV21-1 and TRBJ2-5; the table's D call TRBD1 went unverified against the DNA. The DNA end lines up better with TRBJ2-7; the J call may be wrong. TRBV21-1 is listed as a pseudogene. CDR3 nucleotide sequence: TGTGCCAGCAGCAAGCTCAGGCACCCCTACGAGCAGTACTTC. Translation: CASSKLRHPYEQYF.